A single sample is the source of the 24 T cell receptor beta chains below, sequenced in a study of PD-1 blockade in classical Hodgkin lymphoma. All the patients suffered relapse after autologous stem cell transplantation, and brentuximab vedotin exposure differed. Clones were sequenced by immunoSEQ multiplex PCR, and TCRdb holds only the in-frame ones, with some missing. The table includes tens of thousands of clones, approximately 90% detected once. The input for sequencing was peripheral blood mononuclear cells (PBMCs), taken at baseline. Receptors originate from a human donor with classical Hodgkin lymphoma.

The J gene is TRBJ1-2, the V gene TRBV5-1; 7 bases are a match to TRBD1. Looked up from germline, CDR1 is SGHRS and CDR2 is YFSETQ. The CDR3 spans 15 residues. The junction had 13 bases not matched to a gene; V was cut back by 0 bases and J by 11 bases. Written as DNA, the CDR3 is TGCGCCAGCAGCTTGGCCAGCCTCGACCAGGGGGTGTACACCTTC. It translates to CASSLASLDQGVYTF.

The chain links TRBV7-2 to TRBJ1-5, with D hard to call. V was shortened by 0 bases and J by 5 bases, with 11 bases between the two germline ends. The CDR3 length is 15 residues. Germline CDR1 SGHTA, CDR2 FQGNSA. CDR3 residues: CASSLAPNFHQPQHF. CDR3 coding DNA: TGTGCCAGCAGCTTAGCGCCCAATTTTCATCAGCCCCAGCATTTT.

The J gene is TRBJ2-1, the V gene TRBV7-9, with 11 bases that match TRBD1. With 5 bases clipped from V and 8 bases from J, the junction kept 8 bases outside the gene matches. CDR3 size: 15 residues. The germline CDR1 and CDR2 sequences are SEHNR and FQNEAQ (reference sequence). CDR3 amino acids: CASSTGTGGVDEQFF. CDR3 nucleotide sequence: TGTGCCAGCAGCACCGGGACAGGGGGGGTCGATGAGCAGTTCTTC.

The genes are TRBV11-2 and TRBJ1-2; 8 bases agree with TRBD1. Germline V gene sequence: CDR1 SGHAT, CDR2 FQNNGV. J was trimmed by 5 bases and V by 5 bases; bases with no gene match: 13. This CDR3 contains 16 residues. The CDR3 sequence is CASSHRNRGRGYGYTF. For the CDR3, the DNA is TGTGCCAGCAGCCACCGTAACAGGGGGAGAGGGTATGGCTACACCTTC.

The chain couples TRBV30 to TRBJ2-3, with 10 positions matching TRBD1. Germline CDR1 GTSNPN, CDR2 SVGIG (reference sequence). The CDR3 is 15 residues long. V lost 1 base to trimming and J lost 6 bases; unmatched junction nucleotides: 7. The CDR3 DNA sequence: TGTGCCTGGAGTGGGGGACAGGGGAAGATGGATACGCAGTATTTT. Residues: CAWSGGQGKMDTQYF.

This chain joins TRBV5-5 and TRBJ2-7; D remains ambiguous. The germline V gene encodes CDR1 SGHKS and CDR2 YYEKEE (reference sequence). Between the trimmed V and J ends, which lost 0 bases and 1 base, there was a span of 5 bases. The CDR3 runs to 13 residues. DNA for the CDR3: TGTGCCAGCAGCTTGGTGACTTCCTACGAGCAGTACTTC. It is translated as CASSLVTSYEQYF.

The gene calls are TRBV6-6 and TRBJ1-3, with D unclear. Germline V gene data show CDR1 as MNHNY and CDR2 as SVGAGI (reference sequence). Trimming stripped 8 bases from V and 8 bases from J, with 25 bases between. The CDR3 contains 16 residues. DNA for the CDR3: TGTGCCAGCGCCGTAATCGTAACGGGCCGCGAGGACACCATATATTTT. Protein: CASAVIVTGREDTIYF.

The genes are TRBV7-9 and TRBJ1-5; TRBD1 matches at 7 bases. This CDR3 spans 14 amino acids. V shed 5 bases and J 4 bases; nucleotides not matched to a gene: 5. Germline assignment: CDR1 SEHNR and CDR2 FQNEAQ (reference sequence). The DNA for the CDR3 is TGTGCCAGCAGCCAGGGGGGGATTAATCAGCCCCAGCATTTT. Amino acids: CASSQGGINQPQHF.

CDR3 in DNA: TGTGCCATCAGTGAGGGGGACGGAGCCTACGAGCAGTACTTC. Encoded protein: CAISEGDGAYEQYF. The chain combines TRBV10-3 with TRBJ2-7; either TRBD1 or TRBD2 may fit D (5 bases each). V gave up 2 bases and J gave up 2 bases, with 10 bases separating them. Germline CDR1 reads ENHRY; CDR2 reads SYGVKD. The CDR3 spans 14 residues.

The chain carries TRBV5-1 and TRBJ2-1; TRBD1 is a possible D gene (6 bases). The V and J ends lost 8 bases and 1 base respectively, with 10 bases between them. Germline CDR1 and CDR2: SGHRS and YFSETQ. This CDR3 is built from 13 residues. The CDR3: CASSGHSYNEQFF. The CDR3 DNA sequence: TGCGCCAGTTCGGGACATTCCTACAATGAGCAGTTCTTC.

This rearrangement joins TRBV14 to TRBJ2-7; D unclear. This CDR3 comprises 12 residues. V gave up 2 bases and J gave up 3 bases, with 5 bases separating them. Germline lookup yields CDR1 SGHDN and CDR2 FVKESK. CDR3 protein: CASSQRHYEQYF. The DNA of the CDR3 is TGTGCCAGCAGCCAAAGACACTACGAGCAGTACTTC. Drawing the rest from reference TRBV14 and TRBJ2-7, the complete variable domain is EAGVTQFPSHSVIEKGQTVTLRCDPISGHDNLYWYRRVMGKEIKFLLHFVKESKQDESGMPNNRFLAERTGGTYSTLKVQPAELEDSGVYFCASSQRHYEQYFGPGTRLTVT.

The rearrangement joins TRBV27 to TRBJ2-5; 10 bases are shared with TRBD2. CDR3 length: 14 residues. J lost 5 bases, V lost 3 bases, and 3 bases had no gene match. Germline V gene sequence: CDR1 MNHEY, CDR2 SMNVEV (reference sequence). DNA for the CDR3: TGTGCCAGCAGTTTGGGTAGCGGGGGGGAGACCCAGTACTTC. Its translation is CASSLGSGGETQYF.

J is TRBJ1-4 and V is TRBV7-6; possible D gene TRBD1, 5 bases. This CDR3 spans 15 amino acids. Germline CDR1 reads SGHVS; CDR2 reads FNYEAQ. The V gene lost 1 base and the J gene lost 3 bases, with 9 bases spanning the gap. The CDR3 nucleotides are TGTGCCAGCAGCTTAGTGGGGGGACCTAATGAAAAACTGTTTTTT. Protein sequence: CASSLVGGPNEKLFF.

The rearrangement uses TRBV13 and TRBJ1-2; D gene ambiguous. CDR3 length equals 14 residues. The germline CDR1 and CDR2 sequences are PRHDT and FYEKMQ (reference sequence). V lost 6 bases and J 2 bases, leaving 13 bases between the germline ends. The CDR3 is CASSWMGRNYGYTF. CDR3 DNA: TGTGCCAGCAGTTGGATGGGAAGGAACTATGGCTACACCTTC.

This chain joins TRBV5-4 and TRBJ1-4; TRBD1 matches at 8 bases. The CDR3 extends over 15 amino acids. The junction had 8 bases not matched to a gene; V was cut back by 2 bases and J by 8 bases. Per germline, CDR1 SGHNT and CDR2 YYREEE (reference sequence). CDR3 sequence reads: CASSLGTGAGEKLFF. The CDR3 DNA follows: TGTGCCAGCAGCTTAGGGACAGGAGCGGGAGAAAAACTGTTTTTT.

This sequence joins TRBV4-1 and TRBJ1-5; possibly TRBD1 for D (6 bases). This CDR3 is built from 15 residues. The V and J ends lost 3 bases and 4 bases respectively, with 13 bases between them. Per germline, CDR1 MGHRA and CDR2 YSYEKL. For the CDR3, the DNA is TGCGCCAGCAGCCAGAACAGGGCGCGGAATCAGCCCCAGCATTTT. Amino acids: CASSQNRARNQPQHF.

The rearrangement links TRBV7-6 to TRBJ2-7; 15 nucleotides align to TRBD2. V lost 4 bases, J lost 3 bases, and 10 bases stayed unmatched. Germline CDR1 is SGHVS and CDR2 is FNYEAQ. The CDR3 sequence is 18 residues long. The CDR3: CASSYLPGLAGGVYEQYF. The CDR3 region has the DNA TGTGCCAGCAGCTATCTTCCGGGACTAGCGGGGGGCGTCTACGAGCAGTACTTC.

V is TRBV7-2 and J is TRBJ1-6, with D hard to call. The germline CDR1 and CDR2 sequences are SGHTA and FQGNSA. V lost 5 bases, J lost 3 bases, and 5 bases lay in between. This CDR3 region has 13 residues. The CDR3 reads CASSTDYNSPLHF. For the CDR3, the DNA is TGTGCCAGCAGCACTGACTATAATTCACCCCTCCACTTT.

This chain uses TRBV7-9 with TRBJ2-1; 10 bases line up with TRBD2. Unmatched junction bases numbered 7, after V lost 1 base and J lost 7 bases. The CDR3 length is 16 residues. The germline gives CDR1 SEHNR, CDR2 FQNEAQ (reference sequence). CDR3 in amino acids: CASSLVRTSGPNEQFF. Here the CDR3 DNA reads TGTGCCAGCAGCTTAGTACGGACTAGCGGACCAAATGAGCAGTTCTTC.

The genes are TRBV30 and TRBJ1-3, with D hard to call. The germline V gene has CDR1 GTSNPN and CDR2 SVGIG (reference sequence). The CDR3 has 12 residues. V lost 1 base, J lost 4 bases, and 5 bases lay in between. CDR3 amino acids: CAWSASGNTIYF. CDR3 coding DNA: TGTGCCTGGAGTGCGTCCGGAAACACCATATATTTT.

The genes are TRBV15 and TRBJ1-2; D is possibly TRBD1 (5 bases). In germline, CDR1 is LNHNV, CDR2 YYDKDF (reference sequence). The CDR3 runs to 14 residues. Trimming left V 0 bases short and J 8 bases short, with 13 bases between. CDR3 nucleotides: TGTGCCACCAGCAGAGAACAGGAAGGAAAAGGCTACACCTTC. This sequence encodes CATSREQEGKGYTF.

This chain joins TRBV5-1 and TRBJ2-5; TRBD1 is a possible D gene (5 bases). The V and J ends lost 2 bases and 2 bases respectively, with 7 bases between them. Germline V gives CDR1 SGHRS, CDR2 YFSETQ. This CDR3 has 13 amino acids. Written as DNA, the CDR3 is TGCGCCAGCAGCTTAAGGGGTCAAGAGACCCAGTACTTC. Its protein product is CASSLRGQETQYF. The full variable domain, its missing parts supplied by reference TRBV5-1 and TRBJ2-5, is KAGVTQTPRYLIKTRGQQVTLSCSPISGHRSVSWYQQTPGQGLQFLFEYFSETQRNKGNFPGRFSGRQFSNSRSEMNVSTLELGDSALYLCASSLRGQETQYFGPGTRLLVL.

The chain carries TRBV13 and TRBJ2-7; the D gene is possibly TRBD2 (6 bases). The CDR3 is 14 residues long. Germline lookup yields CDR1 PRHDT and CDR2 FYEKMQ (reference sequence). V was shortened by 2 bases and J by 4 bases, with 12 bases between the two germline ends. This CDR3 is CASSLTEGLYEQYF. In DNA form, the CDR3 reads TGTGCCAGCAGCTTAACGGAGGGGCTTTACGAGCAGTACTTC.

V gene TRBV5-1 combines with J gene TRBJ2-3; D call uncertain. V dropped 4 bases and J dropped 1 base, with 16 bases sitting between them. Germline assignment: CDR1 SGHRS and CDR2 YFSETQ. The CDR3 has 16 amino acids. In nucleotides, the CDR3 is TGCGCCAGCAGCCCAACGTGGGAATGGGGCACAGATACGCAGTATTTT. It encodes CASSPTWEWGTDTQYF.